This TCR beta chain appears in the sequencing data of a study of blood T cell repertoires in COVID-19. Study information: The study drew acute and convalescent COVID-19 samples from the United States, Italy and Spain. PBMCs, B-cell-depleted T cells, or T cells were the source of the cDNA or gDNA that made up the material.

In the study's own analysis: The assay estimated nucleated cells by amplifying reference gene primers. The table came from immunoSEQ multiplex PCR; TCRdb's copy has only in-frame clones and leaves some out. From that table come the V and J calls and clone size; the DNA was used to work out D and trimming. Of 200,000 to 250,000 clones listed, roughly four fifths are singletons. The CDR3 is 13 amino acids. Trimming took off 7 bases at V and 0 bases at J, with 9 bases between the two ends. Germline CDR1 reads SGHTA; CDR2 reads FQGNSA. The chain couples TRBV7-2 to TRBJ1-1, with a weak D call TRBD1 (6 bases). This receptor was taken from a woman between 65 and 79 years old with acute or convalescent COVID-19. Sequencing was done on a sample of peripheral blood. CDR3 coding DNA: TGTGCCAGCAAAGGACAGCTGAACACTGAAGCTTTCTTT. Its protein product is CASKGQLNTEAFF.